Ten or more counts support the clone carrying this TCR beta chain. V was clipped by 0 bases and J by 5 bases, with 4 bases between them. The CDR3 extends over 11 amino acids. Germline CDR1 reads DFQATT; CDR2 reads SNEGSKA (reference sequence). The source of the sample is a study of blood T cells in healthy people across ages. A second PCR, run for about 7 to 12 cycles, used a sample-barcoded 5' primer plus a J-beta primer mix. TCRdb called the 5' RACE reads again in MiXCR, with one record for every CDR3 protein. The data show 1.5 million to 2 million distinct CDR3 sequences, with about 30% seen just once and about 7.7% held by the top ten.

The sequenced material came from blood. The rearrangement links TRBV20-1 to TRBJ2-5; no clear D. The clonotype originates from a woman aged 30 to 39 in good health. The CDR3 spells CSARDLETQYF. The CDR3 DNA is TGCAGTGCTAGAGATTTGGAGACCCAGTACTTC.